The 20 T cell receptor beta chains below all came from one sample that was sequenced in a study of cytomegalovirus exposure and HLA in healthy donors. Only in-frame clones appear in the TCRdb table, and some are missing; sequencing was by immunoSEQ multiplex PCR. The sample yields fewer than 200,000 clones, 85% seen once. The sequenced sample was PBMCs. These receptors all come from a young man in good health and CMV-seropositive.

This sequence joins TRBV9 and TRBJ2-1, with 10 positions matching TRBD1. V dropped 2 bases and J dropped 8; count of bases not matched to a gene: 10. The CDR3 length is 16 residues. Germline CDR1 is SGDLS and CDR2 is YYNGEE. DNA of the CDR3: TGTGCCAGCAGCGTTTCTCGGGACAGGGGAGCGGATGAGCAGTTCTTC. Translated, it gives CASSVSRDRGADEQFF. The full variable domain, its missing parts supplied by reference TRBV9 and TRBJ2-1, is DSGVTQTPKHLITATGQRVTLRCSPRSGDLSVYWYQQSLDQGLQFLIQYYNGEERAKGNILERFSAQQFPDLHSELNLSSLELGDSALYFCASSVSRDRGADEQFFGPGTRLTVL.

CDR3 residues: CASSQDETSGGGAGELFF. The CDR3 DNA is TGCGCCAGCAGCCAAGATGAGACTAGTGGGGGAGGCGCCGGGGAGCTGTTTTTT. This chain links TRBV4-1 with TRBJ2-2, with TRBD2 as a possible D gene (6 bases). Trimming shortened V by 0 bases and J by 6 bases, and 20 bases separated the two germline ends. This CDR3 comprises 18 residues. Germline CDR1 is MGHRA and CDR2 is YSYEKL.

The genes are TRBV6-5 and TRBJ1-4; D gene ambiguous. Germline CDR1 is MNHEY and CDR2 is SVGAGI. Trimming pared 4 bases from V and 7 bases from J, leaving 13 bases between. The CDR3 has 14 residues. CDR3 sequence (DNA): TGTGCCAGCAGTTCAGACGGGAAAGCTGAAAAACTGTTTTTT. Its translation: CASSSDGKAEKLFF.

The chain uses TRBV27 and TRBJ2-7, with a possible D match to TRBD1 (5 bases). V was cut by 1 base and J by 5 bases, with 12 bases left in between. The CDR3 sequence is 14 residues long. Germline lookup yields CDR1 MNHEY and CDR2 SMNVEV (reference sequence). In DNA form, the CDR3 reads TGTGCCAGCAGTTTATACCAAGGGGCGGACGAGCAGTACTTC. It encodes CASSLYQGADEQYF.

On this clone: Other DNA sequences from this sample encode an identical CDR3 as well. The chain joins TRBV6-1 to TRBJ2-3; 9 bases align to TRBD2. The junction had 7 bases not matched to a gene; V was cut back by 2 bases and J by 4 bases. From germline, CDR1 is MNHNS and CDR2 SASEGT. This CDR3 comprises 16 residues. For the CDR3, the DNA is TGTGCCAGCAGTGAATTTGCGGGAGGGCCGTCAGATACGCAGTATTTT. Its translation: CASSEFAGGPSDTQYF.

The V and J genes are TRBV4-1 and TRBJ1-5, with 7 positions matching TRBD1. This CDR3 has 14 residues. Germline V gene data show CDR1 as MGHRA and CDR2 as YSYEKL. V was pared by 4 bases and J by 2 bases, with 2 bases of the junction left unmatched. In DNA form, the CDR3 reads TGCGCCAGCAGCCGGACAGGTGGCAATCAGCCCCAGCATTTT. Its protein is CASSRTGGNQPQHF.

The J gene is TRBJ2-1, the V gene TRBV28; 12 nucleotides line up with TRBD2. Germline CDR1 is MDHEN and CDR2 is SYDVKM. CDR3 length equals 15 residues. With 2 bases clipped from V and 8 bases from J, the junction kept 4 bases outside the gene matches. As DNA, the CDR3 is TGTGCCAGCAGTTTAGGGTCTAGCGGGAGGGATGAGCAGTTCTTC. Amino acid sequence: CASSLGSSGRDEQFF.

This clone appeared a single time. This sequence joins TRBV5-4 and TRBJ2-5; D is uncertain. This CDR3 is built from 15 residues. V was shortened by 3 bases and J by 5 bases, with 17 bases between the two germline ends. The germline CDR1 and CDR2 sequences are SGHNT and YYREEE (reference sequence). The CDR3 sequence: CASSSVGRVEETQYF. CDR3 coding DNA: TGTGCCAGCAGCTCAGTTGGCCGGGTTGAGGAGACCCAGTACTTC.

This clone showed up just a few times. The gene calls are TRBV6-1 and TRBJ1-2, with TRBD1 matching 11 bases. Germline V gene sequence: CDR1 MNHNS, CDR2 SASEGT. V gave up 6 bases and J gave up 6 bases; unmatched junction bases: 6. This CDR3 spans 14 amino acids. CDR3 sequence (DNA): TGTGCCAGCAGCCTGATGGACAGGGGGCATGGCTACACCTTC. Its translation is CASSLMDRGHGYTF.

The rearrangement links TRBV2 to TRBJ1-5, with a possible D match to TRBD1 (5 bases). The germline V gene encodes CDR1 SNHLY and CDR2 FYNNEI. CDR3 length equals 15 residues. The V gene lost 6 bases and the J gene lost 6 bases, with 18 bases spanning the gap. The CDR3 region is CASSVGGGISQPQHF. CDR3 in DNA: TGTGCCAGCAGCGTCGGGGGAGGGATTAGTCAGCCCCAGCATTTT.

This clone was observed a single time. The V and J genes are TRBV5-1 and TRBJ1-2, with 12 bases that match TRBD1. This CDR3 contains 19 residues. The germline CDR1 and CDR2 sequences are SGHRS and YFSETQ. With V trimmed by 0 bases and J by 4 bases, 13 bases remained unmatched. The CDR3 loop reads CASSLEFSGQGAQGYGYTF. Written as DNA, the CDR3 is TGCGCCAGCAGCTTGGAGTTTTCGGGACAGGGGGCCCAGGGCTATGGCTACACCTTC.

The rearrangement links TRBV7-2 to TRBJ2-1; D is undetermined. With 11 bases removed from V and 0 bases from J, the gap between germline ends came to 11 bases. The CDR3 totals 13 residues. Germline loops: CDR1 SGHTA, CDR2 FQGNSA. The CDR3 here is CASTNSSYNEQFF. CDR3 in DNA: TGTGCCTCAACGAATAGCTCCTACAATGAGCAGTTCTTC.

This rearrangement joins TRBV18 to TRBJ1-1; the D gene is possibly TRBD1 (6 bases). The CDR3 is 17 residues long. The germline CDR1 and CDR2 sequences are KGHSH and LQKENI. Trimming took off 1 base at V and 1 base at J, with 16 bases between the two ends. This chain's CDR3 is CASSPQETGTTNTEAFF. The CDR3, as DNA: TGTGCCAGCTCACCACAGGAGACCGGGACAACGAACACTGAAGCTTTCTTT.

The chain combines TRBV10-1 with TRBJ2-7; possible D gene TRBD2, 6 bases. The germline CDR1 and CDR2 sequences are WNHNN and SYGVQD (reference sequence). With 6 bases removed from V and 6 bases from J, the gap between germline ends came to 18 bases. The CDR3 extends over 14 amino acids. CDR3 in DNA: TGCGCCAGCAGCCGGGACTCCCGACCCTCCGAGCAGTACTTC. Translating gives CASSRDSRPSEQYF.

The chain has TRBV29-1 and TRBJ2-7; 9 bases are shared with TRBD2. Germline CDR1 is SQVTM and CDR2 is ANQGSEA. V gave up 2 bases and J gave up 6 bases; unmatched junction bases: 8. The CDR3 is 14 amino acids. Here the CDR3 reads CSVESSTSGREQYF. Written as DNA, the CDR3 is TGCAGCGTTGAAAGTTCTACTAGCGGGCGCGAGCAGTACTTC.

The chain recombines TRBV7-9 with TRBJ2-7, with TRBD1 identical over 7 bases. Per germline, CDR1 SEHNR and CDR2 FQNEAQ (reference sequence). The J segment lost 6 bases and the V segment lost 5 bases, leaving 7 bases of the junction unmatched. The CDR3 is made up of 13 amino acids. DNA for the CDR3: TGTGCCAGCAGCGCACAGGGGAACAGCGAGCAGTACTTC. This gives the protein CASSAQGNSEQYF.

V gene TRBV11-3 combines with J gene TRBJ2-7, with TRBD1 identical over 10 bases. This CDR3 comprises 14 residues. V lost 1 base to trimming and J lost 7 bases; unmatched junction nucleotides: 4. The germline V gene encodes CDR1 SGHNT and CDR2 YENEEA. CDR3 region: CASSLGQGALEQYF. The CDR3 DNA is TGTGCCAGCAGCTTAGGACAGGGGGCGTTGGAGCAGTACTTC.

Only one count was recorded for this clone. This chain uses TRBV6-1 with TRBJ1-1; 7 bases are shared with TRBD1. CDR1 MNHNS and CDR2 SASEGT come from the germline V gene. V lost 4 bases and J lost 2; bases outside the gene matches: 4. CDR3 length: 14 residues. CDR3 bases: TGTGCCAGCAGTGCTGGGACAGCCAACACTGAAGCTTTCTTT. Translated: CASSAGTANTEAFF.

The J gene is TRBJ1-2, the V gene TRBV27; 11 bases line up with TRBD1. The CDR3 length is 15 residues. V lost 5 bases to trimming and J lost 4 bases; unmatched junction nucleotides: 6. Germline V lookup: CDR1 MNHEY, CDR2 SMNVEV (reference sequence). The CDR3 region is CASSPGQGGSYGYTF. The CDR3 DNA follows: TGTGCCAGCAGTCCGGGACAGGGGGGATCCTATGGCTACACCTTC.

The chain carries TRBV6-5 and TRBJ2-4; possible D gene TRBD2, 7 bases. Germline CDR1 MNHEY, CDR2 SVGAGI. Trimming left V 7 bases short and J 5 bases short, with 12 bases between. This CDR3 contains 13 residues. CDR3 in amino acids: CASKRGAQNIQYF. In DNA, the CDR3 is TGTGCCAGCAAACGGGGGGCCCAAAACATTCAGTACTTC.